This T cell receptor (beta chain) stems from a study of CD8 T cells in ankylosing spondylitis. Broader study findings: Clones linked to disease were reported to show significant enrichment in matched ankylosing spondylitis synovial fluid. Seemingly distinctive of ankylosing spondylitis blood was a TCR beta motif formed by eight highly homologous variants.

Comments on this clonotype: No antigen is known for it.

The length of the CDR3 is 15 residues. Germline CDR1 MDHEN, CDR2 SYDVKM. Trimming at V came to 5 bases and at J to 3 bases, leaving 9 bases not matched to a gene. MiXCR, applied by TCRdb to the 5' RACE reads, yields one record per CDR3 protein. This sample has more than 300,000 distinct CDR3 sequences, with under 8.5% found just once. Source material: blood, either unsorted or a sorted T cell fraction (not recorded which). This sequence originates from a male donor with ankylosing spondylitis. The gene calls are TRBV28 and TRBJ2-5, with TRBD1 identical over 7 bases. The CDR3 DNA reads TGTGCCAGCAGTGAGTGGCAGGGGGTCAAAGAGACCCAGTACTTC. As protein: CASSEWQGVKETQYF.